This TCR beta chain was captured in a study of blood T cell repertoires in COVID-19. The V gene end was trimmed by 2 bases and the J gene end by 3 bases; junction bases not matched to a gene: 3. This CDR3 has 14 residues. Germline V gene data show CDR1 as SGDLS and CDR2 as YYNGEE. Concerning this clone itself: Other nucleotide sequences in the sample specify the same CDR3.

Original handling: Estimates of nucleated cell counts were drawn from the amplification of reference gene primers. This table comes from immunoSEQ multiplex PCR, and its TCRdb copy is limited to in-frame clones, with some not included. That table furnishes V, J and clone size, whereas the DNA furnished D and trimming. This table holds roughly 150,000 clones, about four fifths found once. This clonotype was obtained from a woman in her 70s who had recovered from COVID-19. Sequences were obtained from peripheral blood. V is TRBV9 and J is TRBJ2-3; 7 nucleotides agree with TRBD1. The CDR3 loop reads CASSVGRGTDTQYF. In nucleotides, the CDR3 is TGTGCCAGCAGCGTGGGCAGGGGGACAGATACGCAGTATTTT.